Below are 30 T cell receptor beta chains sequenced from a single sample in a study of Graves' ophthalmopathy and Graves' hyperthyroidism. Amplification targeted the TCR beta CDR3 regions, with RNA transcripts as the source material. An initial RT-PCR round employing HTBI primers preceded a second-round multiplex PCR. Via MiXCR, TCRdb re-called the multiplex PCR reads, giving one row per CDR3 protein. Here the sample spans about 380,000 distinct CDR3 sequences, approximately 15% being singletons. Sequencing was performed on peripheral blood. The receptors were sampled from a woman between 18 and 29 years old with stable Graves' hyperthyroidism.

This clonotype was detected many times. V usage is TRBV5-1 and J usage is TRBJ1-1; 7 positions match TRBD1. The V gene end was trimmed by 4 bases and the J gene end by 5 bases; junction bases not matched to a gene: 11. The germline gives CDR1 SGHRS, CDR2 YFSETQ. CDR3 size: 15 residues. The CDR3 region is CASSPVRGRGTEAFF. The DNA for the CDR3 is TGCGCCAGCAGCCCCGTGAGGGGGCGCGGTACTGAAGCTTTCTTT. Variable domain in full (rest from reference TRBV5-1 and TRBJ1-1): KAGVTQTPRYLIKTRGQQVTLSCSPISGHRSVSWYQQTPGQGLQFLFEYFSETQRNKGNFPGRFSGRQFSNSRSEMNVSTLELGDSALYLCASSPVRGRGTEAFFGQGTRLTVV.

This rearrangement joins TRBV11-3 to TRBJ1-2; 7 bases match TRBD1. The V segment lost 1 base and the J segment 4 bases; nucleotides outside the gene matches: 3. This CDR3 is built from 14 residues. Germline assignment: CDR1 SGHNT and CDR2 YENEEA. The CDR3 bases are TGTGCCAGCAGCTTAGGGGACAGCTTCTATGGCTACACCTTC. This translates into CASSLGDSFYGYTF.

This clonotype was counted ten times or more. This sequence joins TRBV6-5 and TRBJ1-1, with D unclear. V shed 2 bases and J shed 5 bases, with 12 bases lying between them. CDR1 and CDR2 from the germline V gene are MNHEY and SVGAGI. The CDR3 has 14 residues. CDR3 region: CASSYRASGTEAFF. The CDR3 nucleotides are TGTGCCAGCAGTTACAGGGCCTCCGGGACTGAAGCTTTCTTT.

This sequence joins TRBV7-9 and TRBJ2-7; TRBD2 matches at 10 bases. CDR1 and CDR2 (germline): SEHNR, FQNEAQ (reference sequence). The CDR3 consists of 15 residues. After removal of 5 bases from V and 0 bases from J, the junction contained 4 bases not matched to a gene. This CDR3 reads CASSHSGGFSYEQYF. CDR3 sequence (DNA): TGTGCCAGCAGCCATAGCGGGGGGTTCTCCTACGAGCAGTACTTC.

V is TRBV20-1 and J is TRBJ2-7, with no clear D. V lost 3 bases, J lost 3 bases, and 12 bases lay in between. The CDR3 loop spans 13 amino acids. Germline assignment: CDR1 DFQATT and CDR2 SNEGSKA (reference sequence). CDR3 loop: CSARPQADYEQYF. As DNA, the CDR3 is TGCAGTGCTAGGCCCCAGGCGGACTACGAGCAGTACTTC.

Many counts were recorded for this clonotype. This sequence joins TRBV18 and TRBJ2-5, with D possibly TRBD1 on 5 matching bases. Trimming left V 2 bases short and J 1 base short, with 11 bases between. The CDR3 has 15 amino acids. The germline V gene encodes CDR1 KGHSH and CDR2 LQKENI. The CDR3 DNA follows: TGTGCCAGCTCACCATTCGGGCAGGGCCAAGAGACCCAGTACTTC. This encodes CASSPFGQGQETQYF.

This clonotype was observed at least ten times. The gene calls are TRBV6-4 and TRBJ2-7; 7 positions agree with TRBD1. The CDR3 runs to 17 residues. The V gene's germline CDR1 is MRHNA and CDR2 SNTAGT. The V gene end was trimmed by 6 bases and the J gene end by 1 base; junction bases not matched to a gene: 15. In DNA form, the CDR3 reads TGTGCCAGCAGCCCAAAAGCCCCGGGACAGCTATCCTACGAGCAGTACTTC. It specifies CASSPKAPGQLSYEQYF.

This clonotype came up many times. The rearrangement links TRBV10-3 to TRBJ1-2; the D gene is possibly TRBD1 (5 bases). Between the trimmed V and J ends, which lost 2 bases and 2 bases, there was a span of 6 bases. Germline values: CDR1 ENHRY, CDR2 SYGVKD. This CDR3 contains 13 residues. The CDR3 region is CAISEGQNYGYTF. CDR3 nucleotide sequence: TGTGCCATCAGTGAGGGACAAAACTATGGCTACACCTTC.

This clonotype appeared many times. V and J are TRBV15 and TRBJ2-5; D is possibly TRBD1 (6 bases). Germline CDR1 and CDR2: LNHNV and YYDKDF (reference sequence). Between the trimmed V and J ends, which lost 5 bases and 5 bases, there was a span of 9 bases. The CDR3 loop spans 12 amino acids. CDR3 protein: CATSRDTETQYF. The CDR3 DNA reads TGTGCCACCAGCCGGGACACTGAGACCCAGTACTTC.

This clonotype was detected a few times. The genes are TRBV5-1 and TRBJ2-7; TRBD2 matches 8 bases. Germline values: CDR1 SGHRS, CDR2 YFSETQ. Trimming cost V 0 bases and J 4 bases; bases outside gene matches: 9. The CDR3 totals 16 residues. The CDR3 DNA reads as TGCGCCAGCAGCTTGGTTGCGGGGGGACCCCCTTACGAGCAGTACTTC. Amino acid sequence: CASSLVAGGPPYEQYF.

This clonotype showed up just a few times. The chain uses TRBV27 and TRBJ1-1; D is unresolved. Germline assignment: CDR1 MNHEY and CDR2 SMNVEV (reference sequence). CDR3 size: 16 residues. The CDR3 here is CVCSLFAAGGNTEAFF. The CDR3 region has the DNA TGTGTCTGCAGTTTATTCGCGGCGGGCGGTAACACTGAAGCTTTCTTT.

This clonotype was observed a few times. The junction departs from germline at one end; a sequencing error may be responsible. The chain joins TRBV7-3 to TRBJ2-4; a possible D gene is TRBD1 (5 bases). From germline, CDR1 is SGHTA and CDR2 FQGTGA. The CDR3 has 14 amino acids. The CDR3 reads CASSLMGLGDIKYF. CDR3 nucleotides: TGTGCCAGCAGCTTAATGGGGCTGGGTGACATTAAGTACTTC.

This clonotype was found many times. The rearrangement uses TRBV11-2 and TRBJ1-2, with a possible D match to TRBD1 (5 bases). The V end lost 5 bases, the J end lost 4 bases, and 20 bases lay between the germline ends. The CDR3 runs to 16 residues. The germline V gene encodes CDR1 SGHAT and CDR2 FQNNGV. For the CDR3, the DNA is TGTGCCAGCAGCGCGCGACCAGGGTCTCGTAGCTATGGCTACACCTTC. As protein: CASSARPGSRSYGYTF.

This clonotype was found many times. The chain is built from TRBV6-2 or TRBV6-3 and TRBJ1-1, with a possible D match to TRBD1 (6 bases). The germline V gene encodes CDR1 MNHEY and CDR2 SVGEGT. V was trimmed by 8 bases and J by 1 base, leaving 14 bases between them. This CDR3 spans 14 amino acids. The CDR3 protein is CASSYRAANTEAFF. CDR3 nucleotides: TGTGCCAGCTCTTACAGGGCGGCGAACACTGAAGCTTTCTTT.

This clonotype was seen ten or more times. CDR3 sequence: CASSLRPPGDTEAFF. The CDR3 DNA reads as TGTGCCAGCAGTCTTAGGCCCCCCGGGGACACTGAAGCTTTCTTT. The rearrangement uses TRBV2 and TRBJ1-1, with unresolved D. V was trimmed by 5 bases and J by 3 bases, leaving 16 bases between them. The CDR3 loop spans 15 amino acids. Germline lookup yields CDR1 SNHLY and CDR2 FYNNEI.

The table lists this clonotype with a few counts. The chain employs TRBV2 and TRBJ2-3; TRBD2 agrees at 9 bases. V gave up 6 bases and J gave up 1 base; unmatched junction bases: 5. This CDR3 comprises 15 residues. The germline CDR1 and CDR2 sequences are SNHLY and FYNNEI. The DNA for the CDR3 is TGTGCCAGCAGACGGACTAGCGCCGGCACAGATACGCAGTATTTT. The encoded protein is CASRRTSAGTDTQYF.

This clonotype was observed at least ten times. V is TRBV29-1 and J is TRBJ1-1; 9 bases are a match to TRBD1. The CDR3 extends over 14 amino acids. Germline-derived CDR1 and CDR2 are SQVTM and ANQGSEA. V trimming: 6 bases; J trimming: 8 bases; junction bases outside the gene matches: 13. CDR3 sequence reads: CSVQRGTGNIEAFF. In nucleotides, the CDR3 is TGCAGCGTCCAACGAGGGACAGGGAATATCGAAGCTTTCTTT.

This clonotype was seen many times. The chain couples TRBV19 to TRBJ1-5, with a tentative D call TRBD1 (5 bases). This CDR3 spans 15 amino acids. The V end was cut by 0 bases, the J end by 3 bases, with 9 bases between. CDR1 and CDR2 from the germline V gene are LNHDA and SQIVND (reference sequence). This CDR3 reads CASSIEPGTNQPQHF. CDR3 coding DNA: TGTGCCAGTAGTATAGAGCCAGGGACCAATCAGCCCCAGCATTTT.

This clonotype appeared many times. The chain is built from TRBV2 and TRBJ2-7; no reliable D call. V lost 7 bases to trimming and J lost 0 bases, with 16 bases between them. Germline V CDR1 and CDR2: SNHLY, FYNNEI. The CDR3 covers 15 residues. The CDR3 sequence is CASIKERRPSYEQYF. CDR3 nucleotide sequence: TGTGCCAGCATCAAAGAAAGGAGACCCTCCTACGAGCAGTACTTC.

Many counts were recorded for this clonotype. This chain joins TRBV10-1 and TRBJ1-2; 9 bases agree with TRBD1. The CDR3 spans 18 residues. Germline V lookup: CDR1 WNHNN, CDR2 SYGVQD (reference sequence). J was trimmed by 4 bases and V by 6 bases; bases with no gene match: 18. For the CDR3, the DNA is TGCGCCAGCAGAGAAGAACGCCGGGACAGGGAGTTTGTCTATGGCTACACCTTC. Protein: CASREERRDREFVYGYTF.

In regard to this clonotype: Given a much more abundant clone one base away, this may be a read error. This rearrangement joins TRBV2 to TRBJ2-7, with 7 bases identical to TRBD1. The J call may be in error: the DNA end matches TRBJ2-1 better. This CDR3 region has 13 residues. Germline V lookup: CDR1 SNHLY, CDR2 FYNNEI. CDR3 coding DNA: TGTGCCAGCAACCACGACAGGGTCTACGAGCAGTTCTTC. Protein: CASNHDRVYEQFF.

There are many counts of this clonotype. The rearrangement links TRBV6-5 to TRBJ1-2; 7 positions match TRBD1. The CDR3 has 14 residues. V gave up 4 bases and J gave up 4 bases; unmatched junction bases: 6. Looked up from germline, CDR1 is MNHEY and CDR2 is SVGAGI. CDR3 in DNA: TGTGCCAGCAGTTCCGCGGGACAGTCCTATGGCTACACCTTC. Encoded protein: CASSSAGQSYGYTF.

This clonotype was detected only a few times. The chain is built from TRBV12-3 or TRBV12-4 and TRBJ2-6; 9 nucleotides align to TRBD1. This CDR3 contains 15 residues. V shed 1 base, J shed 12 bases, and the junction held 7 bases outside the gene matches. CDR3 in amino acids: CASSLEGTGLSVLTF. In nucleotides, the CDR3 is TGTGCCAGCAGTTTAGAGGGGACAGGGTTAAGCGTCCTGACTTTC.

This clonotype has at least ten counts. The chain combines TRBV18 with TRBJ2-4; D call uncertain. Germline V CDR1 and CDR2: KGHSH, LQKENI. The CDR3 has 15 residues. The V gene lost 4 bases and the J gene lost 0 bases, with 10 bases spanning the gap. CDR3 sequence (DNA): TGTGCCAGCTCACACGAAACCCTAGCCAAAAACATTCAGTACTTC. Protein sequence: CASSHETLAKNIQYF.

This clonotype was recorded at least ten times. CDR3 residues: CASSPGQANTEAFF. DNA for the CDR3: TGTGCCAGCAGTCCGGGACAGGCAAACACTGAAGCTTTCTTT. This chain uses TRBV12-3 or TRBV12-4 with TRBJ1-1; TRBD1 aligns across 8 bases. J gave up 2 bases and V 5 bases, and 4 bases lay outside the gene matches. CDR3 length equals 14 residues.

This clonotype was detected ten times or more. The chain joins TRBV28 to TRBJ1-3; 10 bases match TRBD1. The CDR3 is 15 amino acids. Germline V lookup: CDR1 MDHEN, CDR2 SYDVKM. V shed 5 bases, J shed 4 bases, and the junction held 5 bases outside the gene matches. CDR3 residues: CASSPGQGSGNTIYF. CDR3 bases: TGTGCCAGCAGTCCGGGACAGGGGTCAGGAAACACCATATATTTT.

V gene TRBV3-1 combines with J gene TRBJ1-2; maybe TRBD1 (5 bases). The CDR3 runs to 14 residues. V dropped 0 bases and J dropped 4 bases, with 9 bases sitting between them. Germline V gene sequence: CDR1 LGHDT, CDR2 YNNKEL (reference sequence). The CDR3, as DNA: TGTGCCAGCAGCCAAGAGTGGGGGAGCTATGGCTACACCTTC. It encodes CASSQEWGSYGYTF.

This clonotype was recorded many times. CDR3 bases: TGTGCCAGCAGCCGAAGGACTAGCGGACCCGAGCAGTACTTC. The encoded protein is CASSRRTSGPEQYF. This chain links TRBV11-1 with TRBJ2-7, with 10 nucleotides matching TRBD2. Germline V gene sequence: CDR1 SGHAT, CDR2 FQDESV (reference sequence). The V segment lost 5 bases and the J segment 6 bases; nucleotides outside the gene matches: 7. This CDR3 spans 14 amino acids. The full variable domain, in which reference TRBV11-1 and TRBJ2-7 provide the parts outside the CDR3, is EAEVAQSPRYKITEKSQAVAFWCDPISGHATLYWYRQILGQGPELLVQFQDESVVDDSQLPKDRFSAERLKGVDSTLKIQPAELGDSAMYLCASSRRTSGPEQYFGPGTRLTVT.

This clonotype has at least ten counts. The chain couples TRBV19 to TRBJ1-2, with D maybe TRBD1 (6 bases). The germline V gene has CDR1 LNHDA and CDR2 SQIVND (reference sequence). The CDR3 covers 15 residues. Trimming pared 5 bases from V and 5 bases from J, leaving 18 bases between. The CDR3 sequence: CASSPLDRRVYGYTF. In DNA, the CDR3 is TGTGCCAGTAGTCCCCTTGACAGGCGAGTGTATGGCTACACCTTC.

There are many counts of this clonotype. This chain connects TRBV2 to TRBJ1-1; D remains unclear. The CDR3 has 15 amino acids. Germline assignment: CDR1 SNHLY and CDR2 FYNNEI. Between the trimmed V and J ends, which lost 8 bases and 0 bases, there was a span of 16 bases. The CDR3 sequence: CASSYHGELNTEAFF. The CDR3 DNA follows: TGTGCCAGCTCTTACCATGGGGAATTGAACACTGAAGCTTTCTTT. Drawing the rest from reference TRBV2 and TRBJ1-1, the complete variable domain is EPEVTQTPSHQVTQMGQEVILRCVPISNHLYFYWYRQILGQKVEFLVSFYNNEISEKSEIFDDQFSVERPDGSNFTLKIRSTKLEDSAMYFCASSYHGELNTEAFFGQGTRLTVV.